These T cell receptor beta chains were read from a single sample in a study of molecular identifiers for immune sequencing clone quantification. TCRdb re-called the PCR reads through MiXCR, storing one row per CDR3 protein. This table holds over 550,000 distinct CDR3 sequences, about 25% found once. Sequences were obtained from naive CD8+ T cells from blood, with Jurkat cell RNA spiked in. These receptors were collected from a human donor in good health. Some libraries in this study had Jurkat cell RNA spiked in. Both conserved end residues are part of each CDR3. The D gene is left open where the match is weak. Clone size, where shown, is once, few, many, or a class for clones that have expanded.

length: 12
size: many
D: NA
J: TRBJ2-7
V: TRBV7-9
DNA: TGTGCCAGCAGCCAAACTGGCCACGAGCAGTACTTC
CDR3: CASSQTGHEQYF

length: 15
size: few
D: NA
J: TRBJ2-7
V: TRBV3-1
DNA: TGTGCCAGCAGCCCATGGACAGAATCCTCCTACGAGCAGTACTTC
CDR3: CASSPWTESSYEQYF

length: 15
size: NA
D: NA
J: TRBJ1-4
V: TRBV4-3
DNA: TGCGCCAGCAGCCAAACAGGGATGGCTAATGAAAAACTGTTTTTT
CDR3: CASSQTGMANEKLFF

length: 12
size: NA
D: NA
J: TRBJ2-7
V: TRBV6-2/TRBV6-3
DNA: TGTGCCAGCAGTGGCTTCTCAACCGAGCAGTACTTC
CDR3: CASSGFSTEQYF

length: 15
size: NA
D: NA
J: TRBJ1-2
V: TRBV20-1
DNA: TGCAGTGCCGCACACCCGGATGGAACCTTGCATGGCTACACCTTC
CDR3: CSAAHPDGTLHGYTF

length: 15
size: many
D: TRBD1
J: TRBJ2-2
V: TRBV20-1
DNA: TGCAGTGCTATCGACCGGGACAGGGCAACCGGGGAGCTGTTTTTT
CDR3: CSAIDRDRATGELFF

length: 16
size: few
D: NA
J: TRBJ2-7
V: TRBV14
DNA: TGTGCCAGCAGCCAAGATAGTTGGACAGCCTATTACGAGCAGTACTTC
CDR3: CASSQDSWTAYYEQYF

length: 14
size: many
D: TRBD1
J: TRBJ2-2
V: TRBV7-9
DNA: TGTGCCAGCAGCCAACAGGGGGTCGCCGGGGAGCTGTTTTTT
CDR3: CASSQQGVAGELFF

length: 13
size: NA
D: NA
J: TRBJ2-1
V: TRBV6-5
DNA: TGTGCCAGCAGTCCCACGACGGGGAATGAGCAGTTCTTC
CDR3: CASSPTTGNEQFF

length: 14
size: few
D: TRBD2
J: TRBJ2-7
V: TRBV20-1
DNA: TGCAGTGCTTCTAGCGGGGGGCCTTCCTACGAGCAGTACTTC
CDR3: CSASSGGPSYEQYF

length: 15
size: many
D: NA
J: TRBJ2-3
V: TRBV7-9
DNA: TGTGCCAGCAGCTTCCTCCCGACGCCCACAGATACGCAGTATTTT
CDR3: CASSFLPTPTDTQYF

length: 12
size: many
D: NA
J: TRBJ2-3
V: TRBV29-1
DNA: TGCAGCATCCCACGCCCCCCAGATACGCAGTATTTT
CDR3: CSIPRPPDTQYF

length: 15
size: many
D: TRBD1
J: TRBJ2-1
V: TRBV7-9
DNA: TGTGCCAGCAGCCTCCTTGACAGGGAGTACAATGAGCAGTTCTTC
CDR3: CASSLLDREYNEQFF

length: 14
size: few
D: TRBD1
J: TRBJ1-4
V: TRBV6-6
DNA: TGTGCCAGCAGTTGGGGACAGGGAGGGGAAAAACTGTTTTTT
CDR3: CASSWGQGGEKLFF

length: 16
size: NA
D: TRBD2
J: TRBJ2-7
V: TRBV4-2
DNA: TGTGCCAGCAGCACCGAACTAGCGGCCGTATCCTACGAGCAGTACTTC
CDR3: CASSTELAAVSYEQYF

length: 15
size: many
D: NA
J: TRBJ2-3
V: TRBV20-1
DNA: TGCAGTGCAACTACCTCCGGGACTTCTTCAGATACGCAGTATTTT
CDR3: CSATTSGTSSDTQYF

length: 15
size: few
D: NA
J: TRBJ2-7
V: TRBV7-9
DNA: TGTGCCAGCAGCCGAAGGGCAGCAGGGATCTACGAGCAGTACTTC
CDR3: CASSRRAAGIYEQYF

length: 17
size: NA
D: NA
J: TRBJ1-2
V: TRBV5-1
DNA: TGCGCCAGCAGAAGGGGAGATTTGGAGATTTCTAACTATGACTACACCTTC
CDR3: CASRRGDLEISNYDYTF

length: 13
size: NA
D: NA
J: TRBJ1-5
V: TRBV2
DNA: TGTGCCAGCCCCAAGGGAGGGAATCAGCCCCAGCATTTT
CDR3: CASPKGGNQPQHF

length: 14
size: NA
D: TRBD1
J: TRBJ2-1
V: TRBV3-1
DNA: TGTGCCAGCACCAACGACAGGGTAGACAATGAGCAGTTCTTC
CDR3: CASTNDRVDNEQFF

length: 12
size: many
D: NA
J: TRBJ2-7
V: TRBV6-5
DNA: TGTGCCAGCAGTCCAGGTGCGAGGGAGCAGTACTTC
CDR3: CASSPGAREQYF

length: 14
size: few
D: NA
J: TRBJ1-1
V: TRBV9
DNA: TGTGCCAGCAGCGTAGGAGGGGGGGAAGGTGAAGCTTTCTTT
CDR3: CASSVGGGEGEAFF

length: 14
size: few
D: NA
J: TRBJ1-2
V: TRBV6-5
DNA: TGTGCCAGCAGTGAGACAGGTCCGGGCTATGGCTACACCTTC
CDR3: CASSETGPGYGYTF

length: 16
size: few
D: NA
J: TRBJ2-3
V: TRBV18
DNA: TGTGCCAGCTCACCACCGAGTGCCGGACCGGGGGATACGCAGTATTTT
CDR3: CASSPPSAGPGDTQYF

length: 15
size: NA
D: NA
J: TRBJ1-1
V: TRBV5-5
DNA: TGTGCCAGCAGCTTTGTTGCAGGAATGAACACTGAAGCTCTCTTT
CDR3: CASSFVAGMNTEALF

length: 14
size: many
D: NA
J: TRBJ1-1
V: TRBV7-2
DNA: TGTGCCAGCAGCTTAGGTATGGGATTCGCTGAAGCTTTCTTT
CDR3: CASSLGMGFAEAFF

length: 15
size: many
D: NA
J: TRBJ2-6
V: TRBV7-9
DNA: TGTGCCAGCAGCCGTTGGGAGTCTGGGGCCAACGTCCTGACTTTC
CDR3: CASSRWESGANVLTF

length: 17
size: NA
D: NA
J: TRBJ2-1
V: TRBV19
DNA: TGTGCCAGTAGTGTAGCAACCAGGTTAGGCCCCTACAATGAGCAGTTCTTC
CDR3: CASSVATRLGPYNEQFF

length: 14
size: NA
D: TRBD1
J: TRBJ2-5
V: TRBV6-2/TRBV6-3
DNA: TGTGCCAGCAGCCCCGGACAGGGGAAAGAGACCCAGTACTTC
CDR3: CASSPGQGKETQYF

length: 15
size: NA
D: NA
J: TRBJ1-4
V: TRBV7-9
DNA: TGTGCCAGCAGCTTGTCAGGGAATAATAATGAAAAACTGTTTTTT
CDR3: CASSLSGNNNEKLFF

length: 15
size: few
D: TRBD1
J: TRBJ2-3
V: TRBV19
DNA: TGTGCCAGTCAAGGGACAGGGGGAAGCACAGATACGCAGTATTTT
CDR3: CASQGTGGSTDTQYF

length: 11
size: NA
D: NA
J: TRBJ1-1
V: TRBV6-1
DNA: TGTGCCAGCATAGGTTCTTCAGGCGCTTTCTTT
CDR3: CASIGSSGAFF